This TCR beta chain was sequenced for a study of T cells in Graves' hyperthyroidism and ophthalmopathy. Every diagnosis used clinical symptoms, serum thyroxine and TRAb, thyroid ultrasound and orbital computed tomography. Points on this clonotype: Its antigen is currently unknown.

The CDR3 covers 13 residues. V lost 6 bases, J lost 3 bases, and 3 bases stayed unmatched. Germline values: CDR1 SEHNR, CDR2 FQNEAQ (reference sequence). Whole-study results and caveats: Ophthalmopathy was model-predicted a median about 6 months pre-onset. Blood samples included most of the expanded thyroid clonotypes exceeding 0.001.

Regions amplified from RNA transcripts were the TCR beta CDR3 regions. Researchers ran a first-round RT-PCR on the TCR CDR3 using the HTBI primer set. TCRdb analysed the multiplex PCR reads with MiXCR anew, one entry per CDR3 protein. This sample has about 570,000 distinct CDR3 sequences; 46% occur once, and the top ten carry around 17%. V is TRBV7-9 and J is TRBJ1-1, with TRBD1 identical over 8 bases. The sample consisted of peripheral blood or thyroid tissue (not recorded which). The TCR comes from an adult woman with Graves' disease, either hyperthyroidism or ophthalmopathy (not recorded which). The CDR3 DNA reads TGTGCCAGCAGGGAGACAGGGGACACTGAAGCTTTCTTT. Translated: CASRETGDTEAFF. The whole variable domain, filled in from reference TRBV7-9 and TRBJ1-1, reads DTGVSQNPRHKITKRGQNVTFRCDPISEHNRLYWYRQTLGQGPEFLTYFQNEAQLEKSRLLSDRFSAERPKGSFSTLEIQRTEQGDSAMYLCASRETGDTEAFFGQGTRLTVV.